Listed below are T cell receptor beta chains from one sample, sequenced in a study of cytomegalovirus exposure and HLA in healthy donors. Sequencing was performed with immunoSEQ multiplex PCR; in TCRdb, only in-frame clones are kept and a portion is missing. The sample yields approximately 160,000 clones, roughly 78% seen once. The sequenced sample was PBMCs. The origin of the receptors is a woman in her fifties or sixties in good health and CMV-seropositive. Each CDR3 is given with its conserved first and last residue. D genes are given only for firm matches. Clone size is given for some rows only: seen once, a few or many times, or a class if the clone is expanded.

>TRBV11-2|TRBJ1-2|NA|NA
CASSLGDWDTRGYTF
TGTGCCAGCAGCTTAGGAGATTGGGACACTAGAGGCTACACCTTC
>TRBV7-7|TRBJ1-3|NA|NA
CASSPETAYTGNTIYF
TGTGCTAGCAGCCCAGAGACAGCATATACTGGAAACACCATATATTTT
>TRBV6-5|TRBJ2-7|NA|NA
CASRLPGTYEQYF
TGTGCCAGCAGACTCCCAGGGACCTACGAGCAGTACTTC
>TRBV9|TRBJ2-1|NA|TRBD2
CASSVARDYYNEQFF
TGTGCCAGCAGCGTAGCTAGGGACTACTACAATGAGCAGTTCTTC
>TRBV5-1|TRBJ2-7|NA|NA
CASSVPGGEQYF
TGCGCCAGCAGCGTACCAGGAGGTGAGCAGTACTTC
>TRBV30|TRBJ1-3|NA|NA
CAWSVRQWISGNTIYF
TGTGCCTGGAGTGTACGACAGTGGATCTCTGGAAACACCATATATTTT
>TRBV2|TRBJ2-1|NA|NA
CASSDRGLEQFF
TGTGCCAGCAGTGATCGGGGTTTAGAGCAGTTCTTC
>TRBV4-1|TRBJ1-2|NA|NA
CASSQDPGPNYGYTF
TGCGCCAGCAGCCAAGATCCGGGTCCTAACTATGGCTACACCTTC
>TRBV11-1|TRBJ2-1|NA|NA
CASSPTDFNEQFF
TGTGCCAGCAGCCCGACTGATTTCAATGAGCAGTTCTTC
>TRBV2|TRBJ2-7|NA|TRBD1
CASSKSTGAHEQYF
TGTGCCAGCAGTAAGTCGACAGGGGCTCACGAGCAGTACTTC
>TRBV9|TRBJ1-4|once|NA
CASSVSPSPGEKLFF
TGTGCCAGCAGCGTATCCCCCTCCCCCGGGGAAAAACTGTTTTTT
>TRBV27|TRBJ1-5|NA|NA
CASSHSGQPQHF
TGTGCCAGCAGTCATTCAGGGCAGCCCCAGCATTTT
>TRBV6-6|TRBJ1-2|NA|TRBD1
CASSRDSALGYTF
TGTGCCAGCAGTCGGGACAGCGCCCTTGGCTACACCTTC
>TRBV4-3|TRBJ2-7|NA|NA
CASSQAEGTGSYEQYF
TGCGCCAGCAGCCAAGCTGAAGGGACTGGCTCCTACGAGCAGTACTTC
>TRBV18|TRBJ2-5|NA|TRBD2
CASSPTSGGVETQYF
TGTGCCAGCTCACCCACTAGCGGGGGGGTCGAGACCCAGTACTTC
>TRBV5-4|TRBJ1-2|NA|TRBD1
CASSLDGTGPYGYTF
TGTGCCAGCAGCTTGGACGGGACAGGGCCCTATGGCTACACCTTC
>TRBV7-3|TRBJ2-3|NA|NA
CASSLNLAVSTDTQYF
TGTGCCAGCAGCTTAAATCTGGCCGTCAGCACAGATACGCAGTATTTT
>TRBV11-2|TRBJ2-1|NA|NA
CASSLIRAYNEQFF
TGTGCCAGCAGCTTAATCAGGGCCTACAATGAGCAGTTCTTC
>TRBV7-9|TRBJ2-7|NA|NA
CATRTVSYEQYF
TGTGCCACCAGGACAGTCTCCTACGAGCAGTACTTC
>TRBV7-9|TRBJ2-7|NA|TRBD1
CASSFLQGVSYEQYF
TGTGCCAGCAGCTTTCTACAGGGGGTCTCCTACGAGCAGTACTTC
>TRBV5-1|TRBJ1-4|NA|NA
CASSLDSPNEKLFF
TGCGCCAGCAGCCTTGACAGCCCTAATGAAAAACTGTTTTTT
>TRBV7-9|TRBJ2-7|NA|TRBD2
CASSTWPSGSYEQYF
TGTGCCAGCAGCACCTGGCCTAGCGGGTCCTACGAGCAGTACTTC
>TRBV7-9|TRBJ1-4|NA|TRBD1
CASSTHPGTGGREKLFF
TGTGCCAGCAGCACCCACCCGGGGACAGGGGGAAGAGAAAAACTGTTTTTT
>TRBV5-8|TRBJ1-2|few|TRBD1
CASTTPGQGELDYTF
TGTGCCAGCACTACTCCGGGACAGGGGGAATTGGACTACACCTTC
>TRBV27|TRBJ2-3|NA|NA
CASSRDFWSLTDTQYF
TGTGCCAGCAGTCGCGATTTCTGGTCACTCACAGATACGCAGTATTTT
>TRBV6-1|TRBJ2-7|NA|NA
CASKGERPSYEQYF
TGTGCCAGCAAGGGCGAGCGGCCGTCCTACGAGCAGTACTTC
>TRBV7-3|TRBJ2-5|few|TRBD2
CASSLKAGGRQETQYF
TGTGCCAGCAGCTTAAAGGCGGGGGGGCGTCAAGAGACCCAGTACTTC
>TRBV29-1|TRBJ2-7|NA|TRBD2
CSVTGGGSYEQYF
TGCAGCGTCACGGGGGGGGGCTCCTACGAGCAGTACTTC
>TRBV27|TRBJ2-7|NA|NA
CASRPRDFSYEQYF
TGTGCCAGCAGGCCCCGGGACTTCTCCTACGAGCAGTACTTC
>TRBV18|TRBJ2-7|once|NA
CASSPLDRDKAYYEQYF
TGTGCCAGCTCACCATTAGACCGGGACAAGGCCTACTACGAGCAGTACTTC
>TRBV11-3|TRBJ2-3|once|NA
CASSLVSDTQYF
TGTGCCAGCAGCTTAGTATCAGATACGCAGTATTTT
>TRBV9|TRBJ2-1|few|TRBD1
CASSPRDSLYNEQFF
TGTGCCAGCAGCCCCCGGGACAGCCTCTACAATGAGCAGTTCTTC
>TRBV4-1|TRBJ2-2|NA|TRBD2
CASRASGVGELFF
TGCGCCAGCAGGGCTAGCGGGGTTGGGGAGCTGTTTTTT
>TRBV5-6|TRBJ1-2|few|NA
CASSLAGGGASVSYGYTF
TGTGCCAGCAGCTTGGCGGGGGGGGGCGCGTCTGTCTCCTATGGCTACACCTTC
>TRBV9|TRBJ2-3|NA|NA
CASSVVGAPTDTQYF
TGTGCCAGCAGCGTAGTAGGAGCCCCCACAGATACGCAGTATTTT
>TRBV10-3|TRBJ2-7|NA|NA
CAIKEETLTREYF
TGTGCCATCAAAGAGGAGACTCTTACGCGGGAGTACTTC
>TRBV7-9|TRBJ2-5|NA|TRBD2
CASSLGLAGNQETQYF
TGTGCCAGCAGCTTAGGACTAGCGGGGAATCAAGAGACCCAGTACTTC
>TRBV15|TRBJ1-2|NA|TRBD1
CATSRGRQGAGYGYTF
TGTGCCACCAGCAGAGGCAGACAGGGGGCTGGATATGGCTACACCTTC
>TRBV6-5|TRBJ2-3|NA|TRBD2
CASSGLAGGADTQYF
TGTGCCAGCAGCGGACTAGCGGGGGGTGCAGATACGCAGTATTTT
>TRBV30|TRBJ2-5|NA|TRBD1
CAWDTGTASQETQYF
TGTGCCTGGGACACCGGGACAGCTTCCCAAGAGACCCAGTACTTC
>TRBV6-1|TRBJ1-1|NA|NA
CATNPGAKAEAFF
TGTGCCACCAACCCAGGGGCGAAGGCTGAAGCTTTCTTT
>TRBV28|TRBJ2-1|NA|TRBD2
CAGSGGIYNEQFF
TGTGCCGGAAGCGGGGGGATCTACAATGAGCAGTTCTTC
>TRBV18|TRBJ2-7|NA|NA
CASSQNFYEQYF
TGTGCCAGCTCACAGAACTTCTACGAGCAGTACTTC
>TRBV13|TRBJ2-5|once|TRBD1
CASSPRTGEETQYF
TGTGCCAGCAGCCCCCGGACAGGGGAAGAGACCCAGTACTTC
>TRBV6-5|TRBJ1-2|NA|NA
CASSLQRGAGGYTF
TGTGCCAGCAGTCTCCAGAGGGGAGCGGGTGGCTACACCTTC
>TRBV5-8|TRBJ1-5|NA|NA
CASSQYTASGSPLQPQHF
TGTGCCAGCAGCCAATATACTGCCTCCGGGAGCCCCCTACAGCCCCAGCATTTT
>TRBV7-9|TRBJ2-7|once|TRBD2
CASSLWGLVSEQYF
TGTGCCAGCAGCTTATGGGGACTAGTAAGCGAGCAGTACTTC
>TRBV11-2|TRBJ1-2|NA|TRBD1
CASSFIPRGNYGYTF
TGTGCCAGCAGCTTCATTCCCAGGGGGAACTATGGCTACACCTTC
>TRBV30|TRBJ2-5|NA|NA
CAWSNGFLLDF
TGTGCCTGGAGTAATGGGTTTTTACTAGACTTC
>TRBV4-1|TRBJ2-7|NA|NA
CASSQEGQSYEQYF
TGCGCCAGCAGCCAGGAGGGACAGTCCTACGAGCAGTACTTC
>TRBV27|TRBJ1-2|NA|TRBD1
CASSLSSGTGGASGYTF
TGTGCCAGCAGTTTATCCTCCGGGACAGGGGGCGCGAGTGGCTACACCTTC
>TRBV29-1|TRBJ1-1|NA|NA
CSVLPRGNTEAFF
TGCAGCGTCCTCCCAAGAGGGAACACTGAAGCTTTCTTT
>TRBV14|TRBJ2-7|NA|NA
CASSLSGPYEQYF
TGTGCCAGCAGCCTATCGGGTCCCTACGAGCAGTACTTC
>TRBV21-1|TRBJ1-6|NA|NA
CASNPAGTGDSPLHF
TGTGCCAGCAATCCCGCCGGGACAGGGGATTCACCCCTCCACTTT
>TRBV11-2|TRBJ1-6|few|NA
CASSLEPGTSSPLHF
TGTGCCAGCAGCTTAGAGCCGGGAACTAGTTCACCCCTCCACTTT